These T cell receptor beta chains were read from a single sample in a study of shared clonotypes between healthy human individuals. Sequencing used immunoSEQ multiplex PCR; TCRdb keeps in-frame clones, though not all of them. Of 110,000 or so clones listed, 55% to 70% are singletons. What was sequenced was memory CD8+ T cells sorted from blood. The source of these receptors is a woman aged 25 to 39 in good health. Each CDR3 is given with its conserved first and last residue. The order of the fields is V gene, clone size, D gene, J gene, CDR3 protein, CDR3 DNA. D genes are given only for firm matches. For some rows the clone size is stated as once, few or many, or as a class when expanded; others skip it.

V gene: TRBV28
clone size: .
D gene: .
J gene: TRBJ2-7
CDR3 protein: CASSLGSGYEQYF
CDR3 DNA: TGTGCCAGCAGTTTAGGTAGCGGCTACGAGCAGTACTTC

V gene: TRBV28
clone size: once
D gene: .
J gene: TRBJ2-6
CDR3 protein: CASSYFRGSGANVLTF
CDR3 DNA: TGTGCCAGCAGTTATTTTCGGGGCTCTGGGGCCAACGTCCTGACTTTC

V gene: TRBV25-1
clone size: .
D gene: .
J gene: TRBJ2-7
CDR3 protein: CASSESYVSSYEQYF
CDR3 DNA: TGTGCCAGCAGTGAAAGCTACGTCAGCTCCTACGAGCAGTACTTC

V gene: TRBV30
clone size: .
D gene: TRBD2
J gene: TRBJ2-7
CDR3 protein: CAWSVRLAGDYEQYF
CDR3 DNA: TGTGCCTGGAGTGTACGACTAGCGGGAGACTACGAGCAGTACTTC

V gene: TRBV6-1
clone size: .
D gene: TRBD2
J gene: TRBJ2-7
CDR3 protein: CASIQPSSGSNEQYF
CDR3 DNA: TGTGCCAGCATTCAACCTTCTAGCGGGTCCAACGAGCAGTACTTT

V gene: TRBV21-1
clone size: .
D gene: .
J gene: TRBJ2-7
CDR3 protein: CASSKRPGQGADEQYF
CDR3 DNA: TGTGCCAGCAGCAAACGGCCCGGACAGGGGGCCGACGAGCAGTACTTC

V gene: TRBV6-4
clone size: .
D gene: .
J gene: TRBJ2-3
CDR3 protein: CASSEARGDTQYF
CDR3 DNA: TGTGCCAGCAGTGAAGCCAGGGGAGATACGCAGTATTTT

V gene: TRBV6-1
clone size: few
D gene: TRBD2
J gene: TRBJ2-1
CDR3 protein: CASSEGPGLASIGFF
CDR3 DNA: TGTGCCAGCAGTGAAGGTCCAGGACTAGCATCCATTGGGTTCTTC

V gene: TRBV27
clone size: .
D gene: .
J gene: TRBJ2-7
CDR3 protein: CASSFRLGGEQYF
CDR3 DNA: TGTGCCAGCAGTTTCAGATTAGGTGGCGAGCAGTACTTC

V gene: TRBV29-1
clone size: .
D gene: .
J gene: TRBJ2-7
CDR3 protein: CSVEDYRGTTYEQYF
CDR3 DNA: TGCAGCGTTGAAGATTACAGGGGGACTACCTACGAGCAGTACTTC

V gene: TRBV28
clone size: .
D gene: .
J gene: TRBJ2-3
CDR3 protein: CASSSTGLKDTQYF
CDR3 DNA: TGTGCCAGCTCCTCGACAGGTTTAAAAGATACGCAGTATTTT

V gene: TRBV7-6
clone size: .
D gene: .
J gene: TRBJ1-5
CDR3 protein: CASSPGRAPNQPQHF
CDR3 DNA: TGTGCCAGCAGCCCAGGCCGGGCCCCTAATCAGCCCCAGCATTTT

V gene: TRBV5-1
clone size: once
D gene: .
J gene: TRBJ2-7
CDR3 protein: CASTSWPQGSYEQYF
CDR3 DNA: TGCGCCAGCACTTCCTGGCCACAAGGTTCCTACGAGCAGTACTTC

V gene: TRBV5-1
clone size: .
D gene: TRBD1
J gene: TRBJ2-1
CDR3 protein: CASSLGDRDVNEQFF
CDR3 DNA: TGCGCCAGCAGCTTGGGGGACAGGGACGTCAATGAGCAGTTCTTC

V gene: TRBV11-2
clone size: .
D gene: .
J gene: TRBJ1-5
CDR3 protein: CASSLGNRGLNQPQHF
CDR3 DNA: TGTGCCAGCAGCTTAGGCAACCGGGGCCTTAATCAGCCCCAGCATTTT